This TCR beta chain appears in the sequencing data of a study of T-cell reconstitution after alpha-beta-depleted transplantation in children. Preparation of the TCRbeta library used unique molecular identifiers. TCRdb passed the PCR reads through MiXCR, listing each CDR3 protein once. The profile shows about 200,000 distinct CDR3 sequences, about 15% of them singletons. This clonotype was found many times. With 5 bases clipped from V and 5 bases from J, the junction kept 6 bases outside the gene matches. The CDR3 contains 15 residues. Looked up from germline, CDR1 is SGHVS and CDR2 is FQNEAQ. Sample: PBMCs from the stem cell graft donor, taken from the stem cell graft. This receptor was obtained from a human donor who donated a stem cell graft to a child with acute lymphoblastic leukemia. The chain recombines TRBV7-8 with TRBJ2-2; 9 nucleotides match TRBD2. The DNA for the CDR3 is TGTGCCAGCAGCGATAGCGGGAGCGGGACCGGGGAGCTGTTTTTT. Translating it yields CASSDSGSGTGELFF. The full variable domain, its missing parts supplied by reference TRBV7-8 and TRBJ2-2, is GAGVSQSPRYKVAKRGQDVALRCDPISGHVSLFWYQQALGQGPEFLTYFQNEAQLDKSGLPSDRFFAERPEGSVSTLKIQRTQQEDSAVYLCASSDSGSGTGELFFGEGSRLTVL.